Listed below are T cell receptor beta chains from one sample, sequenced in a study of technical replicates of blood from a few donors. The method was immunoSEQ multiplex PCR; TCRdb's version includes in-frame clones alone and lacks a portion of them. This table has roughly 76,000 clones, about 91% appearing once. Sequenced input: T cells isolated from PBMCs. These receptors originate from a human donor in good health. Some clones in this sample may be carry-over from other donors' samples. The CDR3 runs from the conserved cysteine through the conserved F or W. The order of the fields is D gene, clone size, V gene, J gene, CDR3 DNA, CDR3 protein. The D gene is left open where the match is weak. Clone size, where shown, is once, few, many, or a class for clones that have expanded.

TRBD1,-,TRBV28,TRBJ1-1,TGTGCCAGCCATACTACAGGGGAGACTGAAGCTTTCTTT,CASHTTGETEAFF
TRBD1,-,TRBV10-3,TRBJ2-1,TGTGCCACCCGACAGGGTGATAATGAGCAGTTCTTC,CATRQGDNEQFF
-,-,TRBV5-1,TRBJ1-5,TGCGCCAGCAGATCGGACGGGGGGGATCAGCCCCAGCATTTT,CASRSDGGDQPQHF
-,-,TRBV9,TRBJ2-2,TGTGCCAGCAGCGGTAACACACAAGGAGTTCTGGGGGAGCTGTTTTTT,CASSGNTQGVLGELFF
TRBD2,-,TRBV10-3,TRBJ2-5,TGTGCCATCAGTGATCCAGCGGGAGTTAAGGAGACCCAGTACTTC,CAISDPAGVKETQYF
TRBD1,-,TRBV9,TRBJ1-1,TGTGCCAGCAGCGTGTCCCTCACGGGGACAGAGAACACTGAAGCTTTCTTT,CASSVSLTGTENTEAFF
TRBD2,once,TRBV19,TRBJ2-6,TGTGCCAGTCGGAGCGGGAGTTCTGGGGCCAACGTCCTGACTTTC,CASRSGSSGANVLTF
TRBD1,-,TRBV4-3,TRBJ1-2,TGCGCCAGCAGTTATGAAAAGGGACAGGGTAGCTATGGCTACACCTTC,CASSYEKGQGSYGYTF
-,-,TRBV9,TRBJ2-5,TGTGCCAGCAGCTTGGGGCCAGAAGAGACCCAGTACTTC,CASSLGPEETQYF
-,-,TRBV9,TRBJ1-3,TGTGCCAGCAGCGTGGGGACATCGGGAAACACCATATATTTT,CASSVGTSGNTIYF
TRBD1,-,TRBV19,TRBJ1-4,TGTGCCAATAGTTCCTTTATGACAGGGACTAATGAAAAACTGTTTTTT,CANSSFMTGTNEKLFF
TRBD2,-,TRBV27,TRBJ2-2,TGTGCCAGCAGTTTAGCGGGAGGGCCCGGCGGGGAGCTGTTTTTT,CASSLAGGPGGELFF
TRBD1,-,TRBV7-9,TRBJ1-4,TGTGCCAGCAGCTTAGGTCGGGACAGGGATGAAAAACTGTTTTTT,CASSLGRDRDEKLFF
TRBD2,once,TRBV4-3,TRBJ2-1,TGCGCCAGCAGCCAAGAGAGACTAGCGAGTTACAATGAGCAGTTCTTC,CASSQERLASYNEQFF
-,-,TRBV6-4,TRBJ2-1,TGTGCCAGCAGTGACTCTAGCGGCTCCTACAATGAGCAGTTCTTC,CASSDSSGSYNEQFF
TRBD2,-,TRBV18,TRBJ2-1,TGTGCCAGCTCACCAATCACGGGAGGACAAAACAATGAGCAGTTCTTC,CASSPITGGQNNEQFF
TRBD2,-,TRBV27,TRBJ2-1,TGTGCCAGCAGTCCGTTAGCGGGAGTGACCTACAATGAGCAGTTCTTC,CASSPLAGVTYNEQFF
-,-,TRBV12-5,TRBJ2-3,TGTGCTAGTGGCGTAACAGATACGCAGTATTTT,CASGVTDTQYF
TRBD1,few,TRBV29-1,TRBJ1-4,TGCAGCGTTGCCCGGCAGGGACAGGAAAAACTGTTTTTT,CSVARQGQEKLFF
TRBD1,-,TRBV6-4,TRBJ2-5,TGTGCCAGCAGCCGAGACAGGGGAGAGACCCAGTACTTC,CASSRDRGETQYF
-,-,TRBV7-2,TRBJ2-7,TGTGCCAGCAGGGGCCCAGACTCCTACGAGCAGTACTTC,CASRGPDSYEQYF
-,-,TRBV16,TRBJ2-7,TGTGCCAGCAGCCAATCGTTTGGGGGGTTGATGAACGAGCAGTACTTC,CASSQSFGGLMNEQYF
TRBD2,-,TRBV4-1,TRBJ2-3,TGCGCCAGCAGCCAAGAAGGAGCGGGAGGGCCGAGAGATACGCAGTATTTT,CASSQEGAGGPRDTQYF
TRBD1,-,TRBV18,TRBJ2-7,TGTGCCAGCTCACGTCCGGGACAGGTAGACTACGAGCAGTACTTC,CASSRPGQVDYEQYF
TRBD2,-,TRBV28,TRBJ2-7,TGTGCCAGCAGTTTTGCGGGACTTAGCGGGACCTACGAGCAGTACTTC,CASSFAGLSGTYEQYF
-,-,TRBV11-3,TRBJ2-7,TGTGCCAGCAGCTTGAGAAACTACGAGCAGTACTTC,CASSLRNYEQYF
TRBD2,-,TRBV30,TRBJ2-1,TGTGCCTGGACTAGCGGGAGGGGTAATGAGCAGTTCTTC,CAWTSGRGNEQFF
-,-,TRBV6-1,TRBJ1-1,TGTGCCAGCAGTGATGGGCAGAACACTGAAGCTTTCTTT,CASSDGQNTEAFF
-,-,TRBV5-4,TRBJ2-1,TGTGCCAGCAGCATCGGGACTCCTTCCTACAATGAGCAGTTCTTC,CASSIGTPSYNEQFF
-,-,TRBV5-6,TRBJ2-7,TGTGCCAGCAGCCCGGGTGGACACTCCTACGAGCAGTACTTC,CASSPGGHSYEQYF
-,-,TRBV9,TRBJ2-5,TGTGCCAGCAGCGTTGGCGGTCAAGAGACCCAGTACTTC,CASSVGGQETQYF
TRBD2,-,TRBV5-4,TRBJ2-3,TGTGCCAGCAGTTCCACGGGGGGGGCAGATACGCAGTATTTT,CASSSTGGADTQYF
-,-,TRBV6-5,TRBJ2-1,TGTGCCAGCAGTTACGGAGCTGAGCAGTTCTTC,CASSYGAEQFF
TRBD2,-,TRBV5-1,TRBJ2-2,TGCGCCAGCAGCCGTGGGAAGGTAGCGGGAGTCACCGGGGAGCTGTTTTTT,CASSRGKVAGVTGELFF
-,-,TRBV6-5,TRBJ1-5,TGTGCCAGCAGTAGGGAACAGGGTGGCAATCAGCCCCAGCATTTT,CASSREQGGNQPQHF
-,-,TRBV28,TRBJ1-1,TGTGCCAGCAGGCTCGCCGAGGAAATGAACACTGAAGCTTTCTTT,CASRLAEEMNTEAFF
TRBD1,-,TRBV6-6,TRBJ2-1,TGTGCCAGCCGACCCCCGGGACAGGGGTACAATGAGCAGTTCTTC,CASRPPGQGYNEQFF
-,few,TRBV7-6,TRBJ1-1,TGTGCCAGCAGCGCCAACAGGGTTAACACTGAAGCTTTCTTT,CASSANRVNTEAFF
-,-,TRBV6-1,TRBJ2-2,TGTGCCAGCAGACCAGACAACAGGGCCGGGGAGCTGTTTTTT,CASRPDNRAGELFF
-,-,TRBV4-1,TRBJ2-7,TGCGCCAGCAGCCAAGTAGCGGATAAGCAGTACGAGCAGTACTTC,CASSQVADKQYEQYF
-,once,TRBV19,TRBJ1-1,TGTGCCAGTAGTATGGGGCAGATGTATCTGGCTGAAGCTTTCTTT,CASSMGQMYLAEAFF
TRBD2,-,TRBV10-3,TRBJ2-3,TGTGCCATCAGTCCAGGGCGGGAGGTTACAGATACGCAGTATTTT,CAISPGREVTDTQYF
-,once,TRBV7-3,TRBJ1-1,TGTGCCAGCAGCTTAGAGAACCTGAACACTGAAGCTTTCTTT,CASSLENLNTEAFF
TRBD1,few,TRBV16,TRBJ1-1,TGTGCCAGCAGCCAATGGGGACAGGTTGAAGCTTTCTTT,CASSQWGQVEAFF
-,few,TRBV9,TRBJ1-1,TGTGCCAGCAGCGTAGTGGCAGGGATGAACACTGAAGCTTTCTTT,CASSVVAGMNTEAFF
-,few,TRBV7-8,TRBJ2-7,TGTGCCAGCAGCTTAGCGGGAGTGAGCTACGAGCAGTACTTC,CASSLAGVSYEQYF
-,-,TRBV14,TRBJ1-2,TGTGCCAGCAGCCAATCTGGACGGAGGGTTGTAGGTGGCTACACCTTC,CASSQSGRRVVGGYTF
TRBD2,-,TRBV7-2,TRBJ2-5,TGTGCCAGCAGCTTATTTCTAGCGGGAGAAATCTTGGAGACCCAGTACTTC,CASSLFLAGEILETQYF
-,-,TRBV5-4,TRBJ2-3,TGTGCCAGCAGCTTGGCCGGTCGTAGCACAGATACGCAGTATTTT,CASSLAGRSTDTQYF
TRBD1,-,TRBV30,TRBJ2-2,TGTGCCTCAGGGGGGAACACCGGGGAGCTGTTTTTT,CASGGNTGELFF
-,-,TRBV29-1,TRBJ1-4,TGCAGCGCGAATGACCGGGACATAAATGAAAAACTGTTTTTT,CSANDRDINEKLFF
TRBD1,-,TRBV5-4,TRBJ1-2,TGTGCCAGCAGCCCACCGGGACAGGGTTCGAATGGCTACACCTTC,CASSPPGQGSNGYTF
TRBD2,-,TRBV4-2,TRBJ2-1,TGTGCCAGCAGCCAAGGTTTAGCGGGAGGGATCGCCTACAATGAGCAGTTCTTC,CASSQGLAGGIAYNEQFF
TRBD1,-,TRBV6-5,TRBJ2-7,TGTGCCAGCAGTTACCTCCGGGACAGCTACTACGAGCAGTACTTC,CASSYLRDSYYEQYF
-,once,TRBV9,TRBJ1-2,TGTGCCAGCAGCGTAGGAGGAATGGGCTACACCTTC,CASSVGGMGYTF
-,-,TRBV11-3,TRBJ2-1,TGTGCCAGCAGCTTACAGTATGATGAGCAGTTCTTC,CASSLQYDEQFF
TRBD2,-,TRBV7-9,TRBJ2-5,TGTGCCAGCAGCTTAGCAGCGGGAGGGGAGGAGACCCAGTACTTC,CASSLAAGGEETQYF
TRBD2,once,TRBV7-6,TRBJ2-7,TGTGCCAGCAGCTTAAGGTTTGGGGCGGGAGTCAGCGAGCAGTACTTC,CASSLRFGAGVSEQYF
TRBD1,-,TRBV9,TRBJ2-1,TGTGCCAGCAGCGTACCGACAGGGATTAAGGATTCTAGCTCCTACAATGAGCAGTTCTTC,CASSVPTGIKDSSSYNEQFF
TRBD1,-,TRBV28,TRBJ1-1,TGTGCCAGCAGTACACCTAAACCGGGACAGGGACGGGCTGAAGCTTTCTTT,CASSTPKPGQGRAEAFF